The sequence of this TCR beta chain was determined in a study of cytomegalovirus exposure and HLA in healthy donors. Clones were sequenced by immunoSEQ multiplex PCR, and TCRdb holds only the in-frame ones, with some missing. The table shows 150,000 to 200,000 clones, with approximately 81% occurring only once. There are a few counts of this clone. CDR3 length: 15 residues. Trimming pared 0 bases from V and 0 bases from J, leaving 10 bases between. CDR1 SGHNT and CDR2 YYREEE come from the germline V gene (reference sequence). The source material was PBMCs. This sequence originates from a man aged 18 to 29 in good health and CMV-seropositive. The gene calls are TRBV5-4 and TRBJ2-7; D not resolved. The CDR3 nucleotides are TGTGCCAGCAGCTTGGCGGCAGGAAGCTCCTACGAGCAGTACTTC. This translates into CASSLAAGSSYEQYF. The full variable domain, its missing parts supplied by reference TRBV5-4 and TRBJ2-7, is ETGVTQSPTHLIKTRGQQVTLRCSSQSGHNTVSWYQQALGQGPQFIFQYYREEENGRGNFPPRFSGLQFPNYSSELNVNALELDDSALYLCASSLAAGSSYEQYFGPGTRLTVT.